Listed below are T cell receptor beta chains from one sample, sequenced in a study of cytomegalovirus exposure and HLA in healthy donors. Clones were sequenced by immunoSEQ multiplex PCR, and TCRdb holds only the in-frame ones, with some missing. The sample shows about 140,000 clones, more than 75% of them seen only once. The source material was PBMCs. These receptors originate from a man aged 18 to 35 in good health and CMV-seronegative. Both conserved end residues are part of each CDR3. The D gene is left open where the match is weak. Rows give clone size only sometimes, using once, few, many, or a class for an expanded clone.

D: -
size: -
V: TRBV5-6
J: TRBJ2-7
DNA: TGTGCCAGCAGCCTCCTATCGACAGCAATCAACTACGAGCAGTACTTC
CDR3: CASSLLSTAINYEQYF

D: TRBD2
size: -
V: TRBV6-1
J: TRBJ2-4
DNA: TGTGCCAGCAGTGGTAGCGGGAGAGGAGACATTCAGTACTTC
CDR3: CASSGSGRGDIQYF

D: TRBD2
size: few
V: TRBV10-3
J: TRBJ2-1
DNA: TGTGCCATCAGTCTAGCGGGAGAACCCTACAATGAGCAGTTCTTC
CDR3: CAISLAGEPYNEQFF

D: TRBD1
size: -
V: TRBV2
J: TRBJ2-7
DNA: TGTGCCAGCAGTACCCTGACAGGGATTTACTACGAGCAGTACTTC
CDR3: CASSTLTGIYYEQYF

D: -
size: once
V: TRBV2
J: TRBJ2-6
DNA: TGTGCCAGCAGTGAGCAGGCGAACGTCCTGACTTTC
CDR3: CASSEQANVLTF

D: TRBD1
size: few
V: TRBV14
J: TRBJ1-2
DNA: TGTGCCAGCAGCCAAACAGGAGAAAGGGGGCGTCTTGGCTACACCTTC
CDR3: CASSQTGERGRLGYTF

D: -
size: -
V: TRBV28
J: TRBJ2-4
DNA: TGTGCCAGCAGTCTAGCCAAAAACATTCAGTACTTC
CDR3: CASSLAKNIQYF

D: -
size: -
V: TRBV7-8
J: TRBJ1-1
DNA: TGTGCCAGCAGCCCTAGGGCGCCGGGGGAGAACACTGAAGCTTTCTTT
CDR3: CASSPRAPGENTEAFF

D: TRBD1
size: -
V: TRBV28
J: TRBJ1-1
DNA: TGTGCCAGCACCGAGCTTCCCGGGACAGGGGAATCGGACACTGAAGCTTTCTTT
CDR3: CASTELPGTGESDTEAFF

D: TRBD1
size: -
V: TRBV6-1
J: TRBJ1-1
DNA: TGTGCCAGCAGTAACGACAGGGCGAACACTGAAGCTTTCTTT
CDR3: CASSNDRANTEAFF

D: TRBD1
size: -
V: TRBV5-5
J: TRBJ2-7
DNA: TGTGCCAGCAGCTTGGGGTGGACAGGGGGAATCGGTTACGAGCAGTACTTC
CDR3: CASSLGWTGGIGYEQYF

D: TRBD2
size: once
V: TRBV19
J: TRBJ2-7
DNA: TGTGCCAGTAGTATGGGGACTAGCGTCGAGCAGTACTTC
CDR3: CASSMGTSVEQYF

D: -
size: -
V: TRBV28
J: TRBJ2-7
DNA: TGTGCCAGCAGTTCGGACACAGCGGGCTCCTACGAGCAGTACTTC
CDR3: CASSSDTAGSYEQYF

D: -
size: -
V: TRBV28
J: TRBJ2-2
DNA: TGTGCCACTCAACGGGCCACACAGGGACCGAACACCGGGGAGCTGTTTTTT
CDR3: CATQRATQGPNTGELFF

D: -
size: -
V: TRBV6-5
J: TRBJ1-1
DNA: TGTGCCAGCATCCGAACGGAGGATTTTGAAGCTTTCTTT
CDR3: CASIRTEDFEAFF

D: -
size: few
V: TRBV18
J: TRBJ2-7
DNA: TGTGCCAGCTCACCCCGACATGCAGCCTACGAGCAGTACTTC
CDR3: CASSPRHAAYEQYF

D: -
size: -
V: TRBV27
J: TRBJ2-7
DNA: TGTGCCAGCAGTCCCTTAATCCCTCCCGAGCAGTACTTC
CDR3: CASSPLIPPEQYF

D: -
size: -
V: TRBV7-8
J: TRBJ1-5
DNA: TGTGCCAGCAGCTTGGAGCTTGTCGATCAGCCCCAGCATTTT
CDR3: CASSLELVDQPQHF

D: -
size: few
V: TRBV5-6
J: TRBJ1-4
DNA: TGTGCCAGCAGCTTGAATCCAGGGCGGACAACTAATGAAAAACTGTTTTTT
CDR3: CASSLNPGRTTNEKLFF

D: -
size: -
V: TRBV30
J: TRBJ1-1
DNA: TGTGCCTGGAGTCCATCGGCTGAAGCTTTCTTT
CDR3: CAWSPSAEAFF

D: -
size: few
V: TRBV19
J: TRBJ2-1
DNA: TGTGCCAGTAGTATAGATCCAGCGAGCAATGAGCAGTTCTTC
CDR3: CASSIDPASNEQFF

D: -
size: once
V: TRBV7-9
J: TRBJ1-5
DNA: TGTGCCGGGGGCCCCATCCCGGGGGGTAGCAATCAGCCCCAGCATTTT
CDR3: CAGGPIPGGSNQPQHF

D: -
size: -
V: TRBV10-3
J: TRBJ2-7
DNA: TGTGCCATCAGTTCACAGGGTTACGAGCAGTACTTC
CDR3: CAISSQGYEQYF

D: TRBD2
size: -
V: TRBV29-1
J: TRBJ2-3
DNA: TGCAGCGTTGAACCTAGCGGGATCAGCACAGATACGCAGTATTTT
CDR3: CSVEPSGISTDTQYF

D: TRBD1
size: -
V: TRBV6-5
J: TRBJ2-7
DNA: TGTGCCAGCAGTCGACAGGGGTTCGACGAGCAGTACTTC
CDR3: CASSRQGFDEQYF

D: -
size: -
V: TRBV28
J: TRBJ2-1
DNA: TGTGCCAGCAGTTTATTGGGGGACAAAGGGTTCTTC
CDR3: CASSLLGDKGFF

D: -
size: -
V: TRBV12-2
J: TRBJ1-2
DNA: TGTGCAAGTCGCTTAGAGGGACAGGAGAACTATGGCTACACCTTC
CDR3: CASRLEGQENYGYTF

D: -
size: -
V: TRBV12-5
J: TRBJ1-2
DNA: TGTGCTAGTGGTGGGTTCCACGGGGGATTGTATGGCTACACCTTC
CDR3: CASGGFHGGLYGYTF

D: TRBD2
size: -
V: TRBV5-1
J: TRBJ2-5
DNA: TGCGCCAGCAGCTTGGCCGCACTAGCGGGGTCGGGTATCCAAGAGACCCAGTACTTC
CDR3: CASSLAALAGSGIQETQYF

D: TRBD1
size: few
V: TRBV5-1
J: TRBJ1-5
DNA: TGCGCCAGCAGCCCGACAGGGGGGAGTCAGCCCCAGCATTTT
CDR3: CASSPTGGSQPQHF

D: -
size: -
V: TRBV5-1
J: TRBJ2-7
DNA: TGCGCCAGCAGCCCGGGAGCCCAGCGGTACTCCTACGAGCAGTACTTC
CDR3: CASSPGAQRYSYEQYF

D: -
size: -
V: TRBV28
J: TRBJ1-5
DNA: TGTGCCAGCAGTTTATCGGAGGGCAGCAATCAGCCCCAGCATTTT
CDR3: CASSLSEGSNQPQHF

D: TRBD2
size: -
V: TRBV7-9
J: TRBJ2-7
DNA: TGTGCCAGCAGCCGGACTAGCGGAAACTACGAGCAGTACTTC
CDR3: CASSRTSGNYEQYF

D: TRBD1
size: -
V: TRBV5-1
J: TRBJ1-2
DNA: TGCGCCAGCAGCTTGAACAGGGGCTATGGCTACACCTTC
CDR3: CASSLNRGYGYTF

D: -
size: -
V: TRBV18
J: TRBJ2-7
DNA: TGTGCCAGCTCACGAATATCAGGATTCTACGAGCAGTACTTC
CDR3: CASSRISGFYEQYF

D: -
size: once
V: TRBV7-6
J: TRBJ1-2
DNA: TGTGCCAGCAGCCCAGGAGGGGCCGGGGCCAACTATGGCTACACCTTC
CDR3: CASSPGGAGANYGYTF

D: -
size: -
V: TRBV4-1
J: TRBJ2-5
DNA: TGCGCCAGCGGCCAAGATCCAGGGGAGAGAGAGACCCAGTACTTC
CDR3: CASGQDPGERETQYF

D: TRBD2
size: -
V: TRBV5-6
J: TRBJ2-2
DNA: TGTGCCAGCAGCTTACGTCTAGCGGGGTACACCGGGGAGCTGTTTTTT
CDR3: CASSLRLAGYTGELFF

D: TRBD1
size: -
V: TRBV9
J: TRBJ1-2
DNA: TGTGCCAGCAGCTTAACAGGGGGCTCTGGCTACACCTTC
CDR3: CASSLTGGSGYTF

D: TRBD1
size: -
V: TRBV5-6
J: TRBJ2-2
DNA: TGTGCCAGCAGCCAACAGGGGAAAGGGGAGCTGTTTTTT
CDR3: CASSQQGKGELFF

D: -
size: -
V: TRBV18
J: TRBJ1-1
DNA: TGTGCCAGCTCCCCGGGGCGGGATGAAGCTTTCTTT
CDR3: CASSPGRDEAFF

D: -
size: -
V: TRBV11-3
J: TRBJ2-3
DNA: TGTGCCAGCAGCTTAGGGGGCCTTGGGGGCACAGATACGCAGTATTTT
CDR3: CASSLGGLGGTDTQYF

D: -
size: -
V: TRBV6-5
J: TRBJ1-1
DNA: TGTGCCAGCTGGAGGATGGATACTGAAGCTTTCTTT
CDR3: CASWRMDTEAFF

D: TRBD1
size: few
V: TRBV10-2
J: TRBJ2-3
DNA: TGCGCCAGCAGTTGGACAGGGGACACAGATACGCAGTATTTT
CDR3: CASSWTGDTDTQYF

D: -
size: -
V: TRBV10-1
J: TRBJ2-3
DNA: TGCGCCAGCAGTTCCAACAGGTTCTCCACAGATACGCAGTATTTT
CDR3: CASSSNRFSTDTQYF

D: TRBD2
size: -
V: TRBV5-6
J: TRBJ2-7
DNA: TGTGCCAGCAGCTGGGGGACTAGCCACGAGCAGTACTTC
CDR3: CASSWGTSHEQYF

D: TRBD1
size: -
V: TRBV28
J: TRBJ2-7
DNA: TGTGCCAGCAGGGCAGGGGGCATCTACGAGCAGTACTTC
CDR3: CASRAGGIYEQYF

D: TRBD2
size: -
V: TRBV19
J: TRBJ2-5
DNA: TGTGCCAGTAAAAAGCCGGGGGGGCCAGGGGAGACCCAGTACTTC
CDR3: CASKKPGGPGETQYF

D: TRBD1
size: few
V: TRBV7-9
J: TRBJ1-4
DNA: TGTTCCAGCAGCTTGGGGAATTTAGGGGGCCGTGAAAAACTGTTTTTT
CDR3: CSSSLGNLGGREKLFF

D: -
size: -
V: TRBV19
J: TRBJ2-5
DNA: TGTGCCAGTAGTATACCGGGGACCCAGTACTTC
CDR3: CASSIPGTQYF

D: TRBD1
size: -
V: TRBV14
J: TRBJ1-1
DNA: TGTGCCAGCAGCCGAGGACAGGGCCCAGCTTTCTTT
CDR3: CASSRGQGPAFF

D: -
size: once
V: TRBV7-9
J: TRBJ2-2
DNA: TGTGCCAGCAGCTTAACGGGAGAGGTTACCGGGGAGCTGTTTTTT
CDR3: CASSLTGEVTGELFF

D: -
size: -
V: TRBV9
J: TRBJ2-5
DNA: TGTGCCAGCAGCGTAGACAGCCAAGAGACCCAGTACTTC
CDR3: CASSVDSQETQYF

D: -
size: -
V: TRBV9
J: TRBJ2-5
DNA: TGTGCCAGCAGCCTGTTACTAGTAGGAGAGACCCAGTACTTC
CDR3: CASSLLLVGETQYF

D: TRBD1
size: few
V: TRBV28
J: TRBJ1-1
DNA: TGTGCCAGCAGTCCTCCTCCGGGACAGGGGTTAGCTTTCTTT
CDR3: CASSPPPGQGLAFF

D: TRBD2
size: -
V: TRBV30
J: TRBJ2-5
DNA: TGTGCCTGGAGTGTGGGCCTAGCGGGGGGGCAAGAGACCCAGTACTTC
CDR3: CAWSVGLAGGQETQYF

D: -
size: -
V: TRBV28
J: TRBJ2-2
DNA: TGTGCCAGCAGTTTCGGCACCGGGGAGCTGTTTTTT
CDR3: CASSFGTGELFF